This TCR beta chain was sequenced for a study of blood T cell repertoires in COVID-19. Assay: immunoSEQ multiplex PCR; the TCRdb copy retains only in-frame clones and omits some. The table has about 300,000 clones, approximately 90% seen once. This study enrolled people aged about 18 to 95 from around 25 US geographic areas. Clinical history reported by participants formed the basis on which cohorts were assigned. Germline CDR1 GTSNPN, CDR2 SVGIG (reference sequence). The CDR3 spans 17 residues. Unmatched junction bases numbered 9, after V lost 1 base and J lost 0 bases. The specimen was PBMCs or T cells enriched from blood (not recorded which). The sequence was collected from a man aged 25 to 40 who had recovered from COVID-19. This rearrangement joins TRBV30 to TRBJ2-3, with 8 bases matching TRBD1. Here the CDR3 reads CAWSGTGRPLSTDTQYF. The CDR3 coding sequence is TGTGCCTGGAGTGGGACAGGGCGCCCCCTTAGCACAGATACGCAGTATTTT.